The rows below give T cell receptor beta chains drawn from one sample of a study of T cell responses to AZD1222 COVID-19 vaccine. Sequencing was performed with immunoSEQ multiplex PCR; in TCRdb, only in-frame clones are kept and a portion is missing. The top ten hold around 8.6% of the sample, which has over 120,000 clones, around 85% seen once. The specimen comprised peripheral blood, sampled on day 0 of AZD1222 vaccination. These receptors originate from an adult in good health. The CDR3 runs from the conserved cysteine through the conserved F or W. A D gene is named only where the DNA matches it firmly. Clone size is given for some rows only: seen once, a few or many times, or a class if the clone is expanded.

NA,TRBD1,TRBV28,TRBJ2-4,TGTGCCAGCAGAGCCCCGGGACAGAAAAACATTCAGTACTTC,CASRAPGQKNIQYF
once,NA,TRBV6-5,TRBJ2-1,TGTGCCAGCAGCCTTCTCTTGTACAATGAGCAGTTCTTC,CASSLLLYNEQFF
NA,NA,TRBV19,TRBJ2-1,TGTGCCAGTAGTTATCAGGGGCCGAATGAGCAGTTCTTC,CASSYQGPNEQFF
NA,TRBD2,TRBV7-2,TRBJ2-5,TGTGCCAGCAGGCATCCTAGCGGCCAAGAGACCCAGTACTTC,CASRHPSGQETQYF
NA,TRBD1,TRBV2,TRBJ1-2,TGTGCCAGCACGGGGACAGAAAACTATGGCTACACCTTC,CASTGTENYGYTF
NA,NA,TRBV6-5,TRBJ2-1,TGTGCCAGCAGTTTCGGCCAGTACAATGAGCAGTTCTTC,CASSFGQYNEQFF
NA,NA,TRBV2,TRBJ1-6,TGTGCCAGCAGTGCCCAGGGGCTAGGCAATTCACCCCTCCACTTT,CASSAQGLGNSPLHF
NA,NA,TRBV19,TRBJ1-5,TGTGCCAGTAGTGGGGTTGGGGGCAATCAGCCCCAGCATTTT,CASSGVGGNQPQHF
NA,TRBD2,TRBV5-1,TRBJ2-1,TGCGCTAGCAGCCCCCGGGGACTAGACAGCAATGAGCAGTTCTTC,CASSPRGLDSNEQFF
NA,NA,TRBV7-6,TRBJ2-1,TGTGCCAGCAGCTCAATACCAACCTCCTACAATGAGCAGTTCTTC,CASSSIPTSYNEQFF
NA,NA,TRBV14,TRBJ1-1,TGTGCCAGCAGCCTAGAAGTGGGGGTTACTGAAGCTTTCTTT,CASSLEVGVTEAFF
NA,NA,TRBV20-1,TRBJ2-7,TGCAGTGCTAGTGAGGGCTCCTACGAGCAGTACTTC,CSASEGSYEQYF
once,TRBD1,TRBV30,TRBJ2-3,TGTGCCTGGGACAGGGTCTTGGCAGATACGCAGTATTTT,CAWDRVLADTQYF
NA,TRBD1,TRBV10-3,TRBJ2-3,TGTGCCATCAGCCGGGACAGAAAGAACACAGATACGCAGTATTTT,CAISRDRKNTDTQYF
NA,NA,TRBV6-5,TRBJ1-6,TGTGCCAGCAGGGGAGGGAATTCACCCCTCCACTTT,CASRGGNSPLHF
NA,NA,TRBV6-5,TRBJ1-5,TGTGCCAGCAGCACAGGTGTCTGGCAGCCCCAGCATTTT,CASSTGVWQPQHF
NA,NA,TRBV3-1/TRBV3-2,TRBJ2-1,TGTGCCAGCAGCCAAGATCGACGCCCCAATGAGCAGTTCTTC,CASSQDRRPNEQFF
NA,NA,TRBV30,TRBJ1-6,TGTGCCTGGAGTCAGGGTATCGGAGGATCACCCCTCCACTTT,CAWSQGIGGSPLHF
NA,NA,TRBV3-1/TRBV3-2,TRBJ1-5,TGTGCCAGCAGCCAAGATCTGAGTCAGCCCCAGCATTTT,CASSQDLSQPQHF
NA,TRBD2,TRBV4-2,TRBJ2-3,TGTGCCAGCAGCCAAGTACTAGCGGCCGGAGATACGCAGTATTTT,CASSQVLAAGDTQYF
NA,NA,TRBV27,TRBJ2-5,TGTGCCAGCAGTCCTTCAGGGCAGGAGACCCAGTACTTC,CASSPSGQETQYF
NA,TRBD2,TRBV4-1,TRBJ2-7,TGCGCCAGCCAAGCGGGAGGGGGCGAGCAGTACTTC,CASQAGGGEQYF
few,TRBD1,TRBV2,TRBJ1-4,TGTGCCAGCTGGGGACAGGGTGAAGGGGTGTTTTTT,CASWGQGEGVFF
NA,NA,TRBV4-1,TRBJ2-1,TGCGCCAGCAGCACGGGGCTTGAGCAGTTCTTC,CASSTGLEQFF
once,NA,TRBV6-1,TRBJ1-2,TGTGCCAGCAGTGAAGGATACGGCTACACCTTC,CASSEGYGYTF
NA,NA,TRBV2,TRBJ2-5,TGTGCCAGCAGGTCGGGAGTGGGAGAGACCCAGTACTTC,CASRSGVGETQYF
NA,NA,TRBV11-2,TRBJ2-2,TGTGCCAGCAGCTTCAAGGGCAGCACCGGGGAGCTGTTTTTT,CASSFKGSTGELFF
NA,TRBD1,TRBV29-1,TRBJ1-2,TGCAGCGTGTACAGGGGGGACTATGGCTACACCTTC,CSVYRGDYGYTF
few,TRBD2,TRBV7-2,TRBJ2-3,TGTGCCAGCAGCACTGGAAAGCGGGGGAGCACAGATACGCAGTATTTT,CASSTGKRGSTDTQYF
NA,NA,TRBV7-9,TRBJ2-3,TGTGCCAGCAGCCAAACAGATACGCAGTATTTT,CASSQTDTQYF
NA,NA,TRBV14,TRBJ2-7,TGTGCCAGCAGCCAAGGGGGGTTCAAGCAGTACTTC,CASSQGGFKQYF
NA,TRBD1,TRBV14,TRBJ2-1,TGTGCCAGCAGCCAAGATATTGGGAAGGGGGCATACAATGAGCAGTTCTTC,CASSQDIGKGAYNEQFF
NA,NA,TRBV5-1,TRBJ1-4,TGCGCCAGCAGCCGCGGGGAAAAACTGTTTTTT,CASSRGEKLFF
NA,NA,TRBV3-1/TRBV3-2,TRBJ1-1,TGTGCCAGCAGCCTACATAACACTGAAGCTTTCTTT,CASSLHNTEAFF
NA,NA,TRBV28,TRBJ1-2,TGTGCCAGCAGTCACCAGGATACTTATGGCTACACCTTC,CASSHQDTYGYTF
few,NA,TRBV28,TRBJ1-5,TGTGCCAGCAGTCTGACAACGAACTTCTTTGGAAGCAATCAGCCCCAGCATTTT,CASSLTTNFFGSNQPQHF
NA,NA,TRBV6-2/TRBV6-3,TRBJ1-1,TGTGCCAGCAGCTCATTTGCGCGCCACACTGAAGCTTTCTTT,CASSSFARHTEAFF
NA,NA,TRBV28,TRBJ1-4,TGTGCCAGCAGTTTCTTGGGGGGGACTAATGAAAAACTGTTTTTT,CASSFLGGTNEKLFF
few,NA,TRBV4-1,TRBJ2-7,TGCGCCAGCAGCCATTCCGGACGCATCTACGAGCAGTACTTC,CASSHSGRIYEQYF
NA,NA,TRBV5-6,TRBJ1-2,TGTGCCAGCAGCTTGGGGTACCTATATGGCTACACCTTC,CASSLGYLYGYTF
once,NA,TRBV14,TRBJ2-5,TGTGCCAGCAGCCCTCTTCGATCGCAAGAGACCCAGTACTTC,CASSPLRSQETQYF
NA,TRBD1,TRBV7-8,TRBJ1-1,TGTGCCAGCAGCTTATCGACAGGGTCCACTGAAGCTTTCTTT,CASSLSTGSTEAFF
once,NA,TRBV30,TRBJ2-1,TGTGCCTGGAGTGTACACTCAGGGGGGCTTGAGCAGTTCTTC,CAWSVHSGGLEQFF
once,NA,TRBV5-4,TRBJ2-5,TGTGCCAGCAGTTGGAATCCCGGGACGGAAGAGACCCAGTACTTC,CASSWNPGTEETQYF
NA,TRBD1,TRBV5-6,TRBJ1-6,TGTGCCAGCAGCTTGGTGGCTATGACAGGGGATAATTCACCCCTCCACTTT,CASSLVAMTGDNSPLHF
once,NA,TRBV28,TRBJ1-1,TGTGCCAGCAACACAGGGAGATACACTGAAGCTTTCTTT,CASNTGRYTEAFF
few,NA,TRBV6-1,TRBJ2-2,TGTGCCAGCAGTGAAGCGCTTAGCGGTCTTGGTGGCGGGGAGCTGTTTTTT,CASSEALSGLGGGELFF
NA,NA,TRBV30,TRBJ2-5,TGTGCCTGGAGTCTCAGGGAGACCCAGTACTTC,CAWSLRETQYF
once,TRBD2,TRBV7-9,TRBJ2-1,TGTGCCAGCAGCCCGCCGGGACTAGCGGACAATGAGCAGTTCTTC,CASSPPGLADNEQFF
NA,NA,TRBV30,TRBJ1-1,TGTGCCTGGAGACCAAGGGGTACTGAAGCTTTCTTT,CAWRPRGTEAFF
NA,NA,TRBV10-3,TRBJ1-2,TGTGCCATCAGTGAGCAAGACCCCAGGACTAACTATGGCTACACCTTC,CAISEQDPRTNYGYTF
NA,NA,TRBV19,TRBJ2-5,TGTGCCAGTAGTAAGGTTCAAGAGACCCAGTACTTC,CASSKVQETQYF
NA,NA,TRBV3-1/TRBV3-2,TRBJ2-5,TGTGCCAGCAGCCTTTCCGGGCCCCAAGAGACCCAGTACTTC,CASSLSGPQETQYF
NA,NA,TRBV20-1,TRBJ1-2,TGCAGTGCCCTAGCGGGTAATGGCTACACCTTC,CSALAGNGYTF
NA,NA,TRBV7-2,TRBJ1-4,TGTGCCAGCAGCTATACCGGGGGTGAAAAACTGTTTTTT,CASSYTGGEKLFF
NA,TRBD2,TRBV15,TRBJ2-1,TGTGCCACCAGCAGAGATGGCGGGGGGAACAATGAGCAGTTCTTC,CATSRDGGGNNEQFF
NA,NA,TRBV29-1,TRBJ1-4,TGCAGCGTCCAAGCATCCGATCTAGGGGAAAAACTGTTTTTT,CSVQASDLGEKLFF
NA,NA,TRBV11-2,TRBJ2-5,TGTGCCAGCAGCTCCGCGTCCAGTGCTGAGACCCAGTACTTC,CASSSASSAETQYF